This T cell receptor (beta chain) was sequenced during a study of cytomegalovirus exposure and HLA in healthy donors. Overall study context: Earlier findings included nearly 120 million unique TCR beta sequences obtained from 150 million to 200 million T cells.

Study conclusions and caveats: Versus the approximately 700-donor mean, an Asian-associated ancestry cluster reportedly showed fewer N-insertions in a later analysis. Only CMV serostatus was available as immune exposure information.

Donors counted as nominally healthy when sampled, yet unrecorded immune exposures were likely. V lost 0 bases, J lost 6 bases, and 12 bases lay in between. CDR3 size: 16 residues. Germline CDR1 is LGHNA and CDR2 is YNFKEQ. To note about this clone: The antigen is undetermined.

Primers included in the PCR were 60 Vbeta and 13 Jbeta primers. Clones were sequenced by immunoSEQ multiplex PCR, and TCRdb holds only the in-frame ones, with some missing. The data contain approximately 140,000 clones, roughly 79% of them singletons. The material sequenced was PBMCs. V usage is TRBV4-2 and J usage is TRBJ1-6; D gene uncertain. The sequence was collected from a boy aged 2-15 years in good health and CMV-seronegative. The DNA of the CDR3 is TGTGCCAGCAGCCAAGATCAGAACAGCCCTAATTCACCCCTCCACTTT. Translating it yields CASSQDQNSPNSPLHF.